Listed here are 30 T cell receptor beta chains from one sample, sequenced in a study of blood T cell repertoires in COVID-19 (TCRdb year 2020). Library preparation employed the immunoSEQ multiplex PCR assay. TCRdb stores this immuneACCESS table with in-frame sequences only. Part of the clones is absent; in the studies checked, under half of the shortfall reflects unresolved V genes, and no reason is known for the rest. In this sample the table shows 200,000 to 300,000 clones, approximately 88% of which occur a single time. Approximately 0.7% of the sample lies in the top ten. Sequencing was performed on peripheral blood. The receptors were sampled from a human donor in a cohort sampled during active COVID-19.

V usage is TRBV19 and J usage is TRBJ2-4; tentatively, D is TRBD1 (5 bases). The CDR3 loop spans 15 amino acids. Trimming stripped 7 bases from V and 0 bases from J, with 13 bases between. Germline CDR1 reads LNHDA; CDR2 reads SQIVND (reference sequence). The CDR3, as DNA: TGTGCCAGTAAACAGGAGACTTTAGCCAAAAACATTCAGTACTTC. Translated: CASKQETLAKNIQYF.

The chain is built from TRBV19 and TRBJ2-7, with 7 nucleotides matching TRBD1. CDR3 size: 14 residues. V was clipped by 2 bases and J by 1 base; unmatched bases: 2. The germline gives CDR1 LNHDA, CDR2 SQIVND (reference sequence). CDR3 residues: CASSITGVSYEQYF. CDR3 sequence (DNA): TGTGCCAGTAGTATAACAGGGGTATCCTACGAGCAGTACTTC. Complete variable domain (other parts from reference TRBV19 and TRBJ2-7): DGGITQSPKYLFRKEGQNVTLSCEQNLNHDAMYWYRQDPGQGLRLIYYSQIVNDFQKGDIAEGYSVSREKKESFPLTVTSAQKNPTAFYLCASSITGVSYEQYFGPGTRLTVT.

The V gene is TRBV10-2, the J gene TRBJ2-7, with D unclear. The V and J ends lost 2 bases and 1 base respectively, with 3 bases between them. Per germline, CDR1 WSHSY and CDR2 SAAADI. This CDR3 has 12 residues. The CDR3 coding sequence is TGCGCCAGCAGTGAGCTTTCCTACGAGCAGTACTTC. It codes for CASSELSYEQYF.

CDR3 bases: TGTGCCAGCAGTTATCGGGGAAGCTACACCTTC. It is translated as CASSYRGSYTF. This chain joins TRBV6-2 or TRBV6-3 and TRBJ1-2; no definite D call. The CDR3 is 11 amino acids. V lost 3 bases and J lost 9, with 8 bases in between. Germline CDR1 is MNHEY and CDR2 is SVGEGT.

The chain recombines TRBV13 with TRBJ1-6, with 7 bases lining up with TRBD1. This CDR3 has 13 amino acids. Germline CDR1 reads PRHDT; CDR2 reads FYEKMQ (reference sequence). The junction had 3 bases not matched to a gene; V was cut back by 6 bases and J by 7 bases. In DNA, the CDR3 is TGTGCCAGCAGGGGGACAGCAAATTCACCCCTCCACTTT. It translates to CASRGTANSPLHF. Drawing the rest from reference TRBV13 and TRBJ1-6, the complete variable domain is AAGVIQSPRHLIKEKRETATLKCYPIPRHDTVYWYQQGPGQDPQFLISFYEKMQSDKGSIPDRFSAQQFSDYHSELNMSSLELGDSALYFCASRGTANSPLHFGNGTRLTVT.

The chain is built from TRBV19 and TRBJ2-7; unclear D gene. The CDR3 loop spans 12 amino acids. Germline CDR1 reads LNHDA; CDR2 reads SQIVND (reference sequence). V lost 10 bases and J lost 1, with 11 bases in between. The CDR3 reads CATRGPSYEQYF. CDR3 coding DNA: TGTGCCACCAGAGGCCCATCCTACGAGCAGTACTTC. Drawing the rest from reference TRBV19 and TRBJ2-7, the complete variable domain is DGGITQSPKYLFRKEGQNVTLSCEQNLNHDAMYWYRQDPGQGLRLIYYSQIVNDFQKGDIAEGYSVSREKKESFPLTVTSAQKNPTAFYLCATRGPSYEQYFGPGTRLTVT.

For the CDR3, the DNA is TGTGCCACCTCTCTAGCGCGAGGGGAGCAGTACTTC. Translated, it gives CATSLARGEQYF. The chain couples TRBV27 to TRBJ2-7; maybe TRBD2 (6 bases). The CDR3 loop spans 12 amino acids. Looked up from germline, CDR1 is MNHEY and CDR2 is SMNVEV (reference sequence). The V and J ends lost 10 bases and 7 bases respectively, with 17 bases between them.

The chain employs TRBV18 and TRBJ1-1; D possibly corresponds to TRBD1 (6 bases). This CDR3 region has 14 residues. Germline CDR1 KGHSH, CDR2 LQKENI. V shed 6 bases and J shed 1 base, with 12 bases lying between them. As DNA, the CDR3 is TGTGCCAGCTCGGTAGCAGGGGCGAACACTGAAGCTTTCTTT. Protein sequence: CASSVAGANTEAFF.

J is TRBJ1-1 and V is TRBV24-1; no clear D. Looked up from germline, CDR1 is KGHDR and CDR2 is SFDVKD. There are 8 residues in the CDR3. The V end was cut by 11 bases, the J end by 7 bases, with 4 bases between. CDR3 region: CARHEAFF. CDR3 sequence (DNA): TGTGCCAGACATGAAGCTTTCTTT.

The chain couples TRBV19 to TRBJ1-3; TRBD1 matches 10 bases. The V gene end was trimmed by 5 bases and the J gene end by 7 bases; junction bases not matched to a gene: 5. Germline CDR1 and CDR2: LNHDA and SQIVND (reference sequence). This CDR3 contains 14 residues. CDR3 nucleotide sequence: TGTGCCAGTAGTCGGGACAGGGGAGTGAACACCATATATTTT. As protein: CASSRDRGVNTIYF.

V gene TRBV7-9 combines with J gene TRBJ2-7; 9 bases are a match to TRBD2. The V and J ends lost 2 bases and 7 bases, in that order; junction bases with no gene match: 12. Germline CDR1 is SEHNR and CDR2 is FQNEAQ (reference sequence). The CDR3 is 16 amino acids. The CDR3: CASSLPRASGEEEQYF. CDR3 nucleotide sequence: TGTGCCAGCAGCTTACCCCGGGCTAGCGGGGAAGAAGAGCAGTACTTC.

V gene TRBV5-1 combines with J gene TRBJ2-7, with D possibly matching TRBD2 (6 bases). The ends were cut back, 2 bases at V and 2 bases at J, with 20 bases in the middle. In germline, CDR1 is SGHRS, CDR2 YFSETQ. The CDR3 spans 17 residues. The CDR3 here is CASSLISGPGGAYEQYF. In DNA form, the CDR3 reads TGCGCCAGCAGCTTAATTAGCGGCCCGGGTGGGGCCTACGAGCAGTACTTC.

The rearrangement links TRBV12-3 or TRBV12-4 to TRBJ2-1, with D uncertain. The CDR3 loop spans 11 amino acids. V was shortened by 4 bases and J by 5 bases, with 3 bases between the two germline ends. The CDR3 spells CASSSNNEQFF. The CDR3 DNA is TGTGCCAGCAGTTCCAACAATGAGCAGTTCTTC.

The CDR3 bases are TGTGCCAGCAGCTTAGCGGGAGGGCCTGAAGAGACCCAGTACTTC. Residues: CASSLAGGPEETQYF. The chain uses TRBV9 and TRBJ2-5; the match to TRBD2 covers 11 bases. This CDR3 is built from 15 residues. Unmatched junction bases numbered 5, after V lost 4 bases and J lost 3 bases. CDR1 SGDLS and CDR2 YYNGEE come from the germline V gene.

The CDR3 spells CASPDSHSYNEQFF. CDR3 nucleotides: TGTGCCAGCCCAGACAGTCATTCCTACAATGAGCAGTTCTTC. This rearrangement joins TRBV21-1 to TRBJ2-1; TRBD1 is taken as the D call from the table, unchecked against the DNA. TRBV21-1 is an annotated pseudogene. CDR3 size: 14 residues.

The V and J genes are TRBV2 and TRBJ1-4, with 7 bases fitting TRBD1. With 5 bases clipped from V and 0 bases from J, the junction kept 9 bases outside the gene matches. The CDR3 runs 17 residues. Germline CDR1 and CDR2: SNHLY and FYNNEI. The CDR3 DNA is TGTGCCAGCAGTCGGGACAGTGGAGAGGCAACTAATGAAAAACTGTTTTTT. It codes for CASSRDSGEATNEKLFF. The complete variable domain, with remaining parts taken from reference TRBV2 and TRBJ1-4, reads EPEVTQTPSHQVTQMGQEVILRCVPISNHLYFYWYRQILGQKVEFLVSFYNNEISEKSEIFDDQFSVERPDGSNFTLKIRSTKLEDSAMYFCASSRDSGEATNEKLFFGSGTQLSVL.

The V and J genes are TRBV19 and TRBJ2-7; TRBD1 matches at 7 bases. CDR3 size: 13 residues. From germline, CDR1 is LNHDA and CDR2 SQIVND (reference sequence). The trim removed 1 base at V and 5 bases at J, leaving 2 bases unmatched. The CDR3 DNA follows: TGTGCCAGTAGTATAGGACAGGGTAACGAGCAGTACTTC. Its protein product is CASSIGQGNEQYF.

V usage is TRBV6-6 and J usage is TRBJ1-2; 9 bases agree with TRBD1. With 6 bases clipped from V and 4 bases from J, the junction kept 6 bases outside the gene matches. The CDR3 is made up of 14 amino acids. Germline V gene lookup returns CDR1 MNHNY and CDR2 SVGAGI (reference sequence). As DNA, the CDR3 is TGTGCCAGCAGAACAGGGGGCTCTTTCTATGGCTACACCTTC. Translating it yields CASRTGGSFYGYTF.

The V and J genes are TRBV18 and TRBJ2-7; 11 bases are shared with TRBD1. The V gene's germline CDR1 is KGHSH and CDR2 LQKENI. The CDR3 totals 15 residues. Unmatched junction bases numbered 2, after V lost 3 bases and J lost 1 base. CDR3 bases: TGTGCCAGCTCACCCCGGGACAGGGGGTCCTACGAGCAGTACTTC. Protein product: CASSPRDRGSYEQYF.

This rearrangement joins TRBV6-2 or TRBV6-3 to TRBJ2-7, with 7 bases identical to TRBD2. Germline V lookup: CDR1 MNHEY, CDR2 SVGEGT. Germline trimming cut 6 bases from V and 7 bases from J; bases unmatched to any gene: 3. The CDR3 has 11 amino acids. Written as DNA, the CDR3 is TGTGCCAGCAGCCAGGGAGGGGAGCAGTACTTC. It specifies CASSQGGEQYF.

As concerns this clone: Other DNA sequences in the same sample also yield this CDR3. This chain joins TRBV27 and TRBJ2-6; 10 bases are a match to TRBD1. Germline V gene sequence: CDR1 MNHEY, CDR2 SMNVEV (reference sequence). The CDR3 runs 19 residues. Unmatched junction bases numbered 16, after V lost 7 bases and J lost 4 bases. The CDR3, as DNA: TGTGCCAGCACGGGGGTACGAGACAGGGGGCGGGGAGGGGCCAACGTCCTGACTTTC. It is translated as CASTGVRDRGRGGANVLTF.

V is TRBV3-1 (or the pseudogene TRBV3-2) and J is TRBJ1-1; possible D gene TRBD1, 6 bases. Per the germline V gene, CDR1 is LGHDT and CDR2 is YNNKEL (reference sequence). Trimming took 4 bases from V and 5 from J, leaving 17 bases between them. The CDR3 length is 15 residues. In DNA form, the CDR3 reads TGTGCCAGCAGCCCTACCGGGGGGCGGGGGACTGAAGCTTTCTTT. It codes for CASSPTGGRGTEAFF.

CDR3 nucleotide sequence: TGTGCCAGCAGTGAATGGGGGACAGGGGATAGGGAGCAGTTCTTC. It specifies CASSEWGTGDREQFF. The V and J genes are TRBV2 and TRBJ2-1; 10 bases line up with TRBD1. J was trimmed by 10 bases and V by 2 bases; bases with no gene match: 8. The CDR3 covers 15 residues. Germline CDR1 reads SNHLY; CDR2 reads FYNNEI. The full variable domain, completed using reference TRBV2 and TRBJ2-1, is EPEVTQTPSHQVTQMGQEVILRCVPISNHLYFYWYRQILGQKVEFLVSFYNNEISEKSEIFDDQFSVERPDGSNFTLKIRSTKLEDSAMYFCASSEWGTGDREQFFGPGTRLTVL.

This chain links TRBV5-6 with TRBJ2-7; perhaps TRBD1 as D (6 bases). The CDR3 runs to 16 residues. The V end lost 2 bases, the J end lost 3 bases, and 18 bases lay between the germline ends. Germline V gene lookup returns CDR1 SGHDT and CDR2 YYEEEE. The CDR3 DNA reads as TGTGCCAGCAGCTTCGCCGCCGGGACAACAAACTACGAGCAGTACTTC. It translates to CASSFAAGTTNYEQYF.

The CDR3 loop is CASSIGQGAYTF. In DNA, the CDR3 is TGTGCCAGCAGCATTGGACAGGGAGCCTACACCTTC. J is TRBJ1-2 and V is TRBV5-6; 8 bases align to TRBD1. The germline V gene encodes CDR1 SGHDT and CDR2 YYEEEE. V dropped 4 bases and J dropped 10; count of bases not matched to a gene: 6. This CDR3 region has 12 residues. Together with reference TRBV5-6 and TRBJ1-2, the CDR3 gives the full variable domain: DAGVTQSPTHLIKTRGQQVTLRCSPKSGHDTVSWYQQALGQGPQFIFQYYEEEERQRGNFPDRFSGHQFPNYSSELNVNALLLGDSALYLCASSIGQGAYTFGSGTRLTVV.

This chain connects TRBV7-9 to TRBJ2-7; 7 positions match TRBD1. V dropped 4 bases and J dropped 5; count of bases not matched to a gene: 8. This CDR3 region has 14 residues. Germline values: CDR1 SEHNR, CDR2 FQNEAQ (reference sequence). The CDR3, as DNA: TGTGCCAGCAGCTCCCCCGTCGACAGGGACGAGCAGTACTTC. Translation: CASSSPVDRDEQYF.

This CDR3 is CASSPQVLNTGELFF. The CDR3 coding sequence is TGTGCCAGCAGTCCACAGGTCCTTAACACCGGGGAGCTGTTTTTT. V is TRBV28 and J is TRBJ2-2; a possible D gene is TRBD1 (5 bases). V dropped 5 bases and J dropped 2 bases, with 12 bases sitting between them. Germline V lookup: CDR1 MDHEN, CDR2 SYDVKM. The CDR3 has 15 amino acids.

In its sample, this clone was seen a few times. The J gene is TRBJ1-2, the V gene TRBV28; no clear D. Germline values: CDR1 MDHEN, CDR2 SYDVKM. Trimming left V 5 bases short and J 3 bases short, with 4 bases between. This CDR3 spans 11 amino acids. This chain's CDR3 is CASSTYYGYTF. DNA of the CDR3: TGTGCCAGCAGTACATACTATGGCTACACCTTC.

The chain combines TRBV19 with TRBJ1-2, with TRBD1 identical over 7 bases. Germline CDR1 and CDR2: LNHDA and SQIVND (reference sequence). The CDR3 extends over 13 amino acids. V gave up 6 bases and J gave up 4 bases; unmatched junction bases: 5. The CDR3 bases are TGTGCCAGTAGGATGGGACAGCCCTATGGCTACACCTTC. It is translated as CASRMGQPYGYTF.

V gene TRBV2 combines with J gene TRBJ1-1; 7 bases are a match to TRBD1. This CDR3 comprises 18 residues. Germline CDR1 SNHLY, CDR2 FYNNEI. J lost 4 bases, V lost 6 bases, and 20 bases had no gene match. CDR3 sequence: CASRDIPTGWLGRTEAFF. The CDR3 DNA follows: TGTGCCAGCAGGGACATCCCGACAGGGTGGCTCGGGCGCACTGAAGCTTTCTTT.